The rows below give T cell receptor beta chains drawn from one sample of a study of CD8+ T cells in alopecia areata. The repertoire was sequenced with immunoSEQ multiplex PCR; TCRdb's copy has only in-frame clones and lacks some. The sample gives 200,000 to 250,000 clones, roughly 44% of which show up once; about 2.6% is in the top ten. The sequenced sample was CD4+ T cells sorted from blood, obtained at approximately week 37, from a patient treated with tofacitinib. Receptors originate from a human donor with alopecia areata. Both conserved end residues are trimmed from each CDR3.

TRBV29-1	SVERAGSTDTQY
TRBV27	ASSGLAGGQETQY
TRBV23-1	ASSPWADSYEQY
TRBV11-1	ASSLISGVRNEQF
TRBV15	ATSPQRGTLNEQF
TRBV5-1	ASSSSLGASFDTQY
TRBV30	AWSVIDRFTGAF
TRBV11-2	ASSPLAGHYNEQF
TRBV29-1	SGTGVNTEAF
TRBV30	AWRGSSGSNEQY
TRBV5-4	ASSLGQGPKEQY
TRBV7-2	ASSFQAPGNEQF
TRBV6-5	ASRPGGVDTQY
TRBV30	AWSQKGQGTHQPQH
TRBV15	ATSYLGAGVTEAF
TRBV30	AWSVLGGGYT
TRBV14	ASSEGDSSSYEQY
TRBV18	ASSRGIGHPGNTIY
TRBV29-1	SVLHRGRGEKLF
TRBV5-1	ASSIRDTQETQY
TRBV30	AWSVRLGGNNEQY
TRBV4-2	ASSPRSGDLSQPQH
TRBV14	ASSRLDRVEQY
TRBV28	ASSLPGGAEVGYT
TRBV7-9	ASSLGRLNSST
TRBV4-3	ASSPYLQGNTEAF
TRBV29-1	SVRPTSGSLETQY
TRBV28	ASSRPRAGGPEQY
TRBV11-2	ASSRQTYRETQY
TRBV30	AWSVPQGYHGYT
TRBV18	ASSPLRDREQY
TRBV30	AWSYLGVTWTSGIISYNEQF
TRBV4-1	ASSQELAGVGSYEQY
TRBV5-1	ASSPIQNTGELF
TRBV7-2	ASSAQWGSETQY
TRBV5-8	ASSLADPGTYEQY
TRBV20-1	SAYDSGEQF
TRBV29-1	SVDGQGVIREGYT
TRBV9	ASSVYSGANVLT
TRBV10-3	AISARGLAGTNYNEQF
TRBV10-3	AISESSQRGTQY
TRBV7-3	ASSPTSGSMETQY
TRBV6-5	ASSYTSGLPFGYT
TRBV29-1	SVEPPGDTQY
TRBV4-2	ASGKPGPSQGAGANVLT
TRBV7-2	ASSRVGSGANVLT
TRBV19	ASSTRQGGGEQY
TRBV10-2	ASRSPPSGVAGELF
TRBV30	AWSTGLAGNTDTQY
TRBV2	ASREYGETQY
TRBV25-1	ASSELRGFLETQY
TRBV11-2	ASRASGTSRGNEQF
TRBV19	ASSTLRERSYGYT
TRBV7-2	ASSLQEETQY
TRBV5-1	ASRLGVQETQY